The rows below give T cell receptor beta chains drawn from one sample of a study of cytomegalovirus exposure and HLA in healthy donors. The repertoire was sequenced with immunoSEQ multiplex PCR; TCRdb's copy has only in-frame clones and lacks some. This table has more than 80,000 clones, 81% appearing once. What was sequenced was PBMCs. The receptors come from a girl aged 2 to 9 in good health and CMV-seropositive. The CDR3 runs from the conserved cysteine through the conserved F or W. D genes are given only for firm matches. Some rows have no size entry. The others give once, few or many, or a class for an expanded clone.

J gene | D gene | V gene | clone size | CDR3 protein | CDR3 DNA
TRBJ1-3 | TRBD1 | TRBV28 | NA | CASSLTGETGNTIYF | TGTGCCAGCAGTCTAACAGGGGAAACTGGAAACACCATATATTTT
TRBJ2-7 | NA | TRBV6-9 | NA | CARGDEQYF | TGTGCCCGCGGGGACGAGCAGTACTTC
TRBJ1-1 | NA | TRBV10-3 | NA | CAISESANTEAFF | TGTGCCATCAGTGAGTCAGCGAACACTGAAGCTTTCTTT
TRBJ2-7 | NA | TRBV27 | NA | CASRPWGGSYEQYF | TGTGCCAGCAGACCATGGGGCGGCTCCTACGAGCAGTACTTC
TRBJ2-7 | NA | TRBV28 | NA | CASSYSGLLYEQYF | TGTGCCAGCAGTTATTCAGGACTCCTCTACGAGCAGTACTTC
TRBJ2-1 | NA | TRBV6-1 | NA | CASSDGANWGVNEQFF | TGTGCCAGCAGTGATGGGGCTAATTGGGGGGTAAATGAGCAGTTCTTC
TRBJ2-3 | TRBD2 | TRBV5-4 | NA | CASSFGLAGEYWRDTQYF | TGTGCCAGCAGCTTCGGACTAGCGGGAGAGTACTGGAGAGATACGCAGTATTTT
TRBJ2-2 | NA | TRBV28 | NA | CASSFRLYGGELFF | TGTGCCAGCAGTTTCCGGTTGTACGGCGGGGAGCTGTTTTTT
TRBJ1-1 | TRBD1 | TRBV5-1 | NA | CASSSQGTANTEAFF | TGCGCCAGCAGCTCCCAGGGGACAGCGAACACTGAAGCTTTCTTT
TRBJ1-2 | NA | TRBV19 | NA | CASRAGNNYGYTF | TGTGCCAGTAGGGCAGGGAATAACTATGGCTACACCTTC
TRBJ2-7 | NA | TRBV7-8 | NA | CASSFSNRATYEQYF | TGTGCCAGCAGCTTTTCAAACAGGGCCACCTACGAGCAGTACTTC
TRBJ2-5 | NA | TRBV30 | NA | CAWSTKTQYF | TGTGCCTGGAGTACAAAGACCCAGTACTTC
TRBJ2-3 | NA | TRBV19 | NA | CASSRNTGSTQYF | TGTGCCAGTAGTAGGAACACGGGGAGTACGCAGTATTTT
TRBJ1-1 | TRBD1 | TRBV14 | once | CASSQGQGQGLRAYMNTEAFF | TGTGCCAGCAGCCAAGGCCAGGGACAGGGGCTACGGGCCTATATGAACACTGAAGCTTTCTTT
TRBJ1-2 | TRBD1 | TRBV4-1 | NA | CASSQGTGGVYGYTF | TGCGCCAGCAGCCAAGGAACAGGGGGCGTCTATGGCTACACCTTC
TRBJ1-1 | TRBD1 | TRBV5-1 | NA | CASAGTGVTEAFF | TGCGCCAGCGCCGGGACAGGGGTCACTGAAGCTTTCTTT
TRBJ2-3 | TRBD2 | TRBV19 | NA | CASNPRRPGGPSDTQYF | TGTGCCAGCAACCCCCGCCGGCCGGGAGGGCCGTCAGATACGCAGTATTTT
TRBJ2-7 | NA | TRBV15 | NA | CATSRRGGRSYEQYF | TGTGCCACCAGCAGAAGAGGGGGACGGAGCTACGAGCAGTACTTC
TRBJ1-3 | NA | TRBV18 | NA | CASSPVGGASGNTIYF | TGTGCCAGCTCACCGGTTGGGGGCGCTTCTGGAAACACCATATATTTT
TRBJ2-2 | NA | TRBV5-1 | NA | CASSLGSTNTGELFF | TGCGCCAGCAGCTTGGGCAGTACGAACACCGGGGAGCTGTTTTTT
TRBJ2-7 | TRBD2 | TRBV6-1 | NA | CASSEAGLAGGVLSYEQYF | TGTGCCAGCAGTGAGGCGGGACTAGCGGGAGGTGTTCTCTCCTACGAGCAGTACTTC
TRBJ2-3 | TRBD1 | TRBV7-9 | NA | CASSSRQGAGTDTQYF | TGTGCCAGCAGCTCGAGACAGGGAGCCGGCACAGATACGCAGTATTTT
TRBJ1-2 | NA | TRBV28 | once | CASSFRTGIYGYTF | TGTGCCAGCAGTTTTAGGACTGGGATCTATGGCTACACCTTC
TRBJ1-1 | NA | TRBV5-1 | once | CASSPPVNTEAFF | TGCGCCAGCAGCCCCCCAGTGAACACTGAAGCTTTCTTT
TRBJ2-1 | TRBD2 | TRBV2 | NA | CASSESGRDEEQFF | TGTGCCAGCAGTGAGAGCGGGAGAGATGAAGAGCAGTTCTTC
TRBJ1-1 | TRBD1 | TRBV19 | once | CASREQGEGKAFF | TGTGCCAGTAGGGAACAGGGGGAGGGTAAAGCTTTCTTT
TRBJ2-5 | TRBD2 | TRBV2 | once | CASSEAHPLRGRETQYF | TGTGCCAGCAGTGAAGCCCACCCTCTCCGCGGGAGAGAGACCCAGTACTTC
TRBJ2-5 | NA | TRBV11-3 | NA | CASSLAYSSDSQETQYF | TGTGCCAGCAGCTTAGCGTATTCATCGGACAGCCAAGAGACCCAGTACTTC
TRBJ1-2 | TRBD1 | TRBV7-2 | NA | CASSLNIQTGGYSYTF | TGTGCCAGCAGCTTGAATATCCAGACAGGGGGCTATAGCTACACCTTC
TRBJ1-1 | TRBD1 | TRBV11-1 | NA | CASSPDRGTEAFF | TGTGCCAGCAGCCCGGACAGGGGCACTGAAGCTTTCTTT
TRBJ2-1 | NA | TRBV4-2 | NA | CASSLGGPFFF | TGTGCCAGCAGCCTGGGGGGTCCCTTCTTCTTC
TRBJ2-2 | TRBD2 | TRBV6-1 | NA | CAGRRDYSGGELFF | TGTGCCGGGAGAAGGGACTATAGTGGCGGGGAGCTGTTTTTT
TRBJ1-1 | TRBD1 | TRBV18 | NA | CASSPGQGRVSTEAFF | TGTGCCAGCTCCCCCGGACAGGGTCGAGTTAGTACTGAAGCTTTCTTT
TRBJ2-7 | TRBD1 | TRBV14 | NA | CASARGIIDEQYF | TGTGCCAGCGCCAGGGGGATTATCGACGAGCAGTACTTC
TRBJ1-3 | NA | TRBV30 | NA | CAWSPPVQQSSGNTIYF | TGTGCCTGGAGTCCCCCGGTACAACAGAGCTCTGGAAACACCATATATTTT
TRBJ2-2 | NA | TRBV10-3 | NA | CAISSVLWDTGELFF | TGTGCCATAAGTAGCGTACTTTGGGACACCGGGGAGCTGTTTTTT
TRBJ1-2 | NA | TRBV5-1 | NA | CASSLGEDYGYTF | TGCGCCAGCAGCTTAGGGGAAGACTATGGCTACACCTTC
TRBJ2-2 | TRBD2 | TRBV4-2 | NA | CASSQDSLAGARLTGELFF | TGTGCCAGCAGCCAAGACTCGCTAGCGGGAGCACGTTTAACCGGGGAGCTGTTTTTT
TRBJ2-7 | NA | TRBV13 | NA | CASSLVSRGHPEQYF | TGTGCCAGCAGCTTAGTCTCTCGTGGACACCCCGAGCAGTACTTC
TRBJ2-7 | TRBD1 | TRBV6-5 | NA | CASSSRTGGSYEQYF | TGTGCCAGCAGTTCCCGGACAGGGGGCTCCTACGAGCAGTACTTC